This entry describes one T cell receptor beta chain. This sample was taken from a study of T cells after yellow fever vaccination. TCRdb re-derived calls from the 5' RACE reads in MiXCR, one entry per CDR3 protein. The data contain some 300,000 distinct CDR3 sequences, 7.5% to 9% of them singletons. Sample: CD4+ T cells sorted from PBMCs, taken 5 days after the yellow fever booster vaccination. The origin of this receptor is a man younger than 35 who received the YFV17D yellow fever vaccine.

The CDR3 bases are TGCGCCAGCAGCTTGGCCGACAACACCTTC. This encodes CASSLADNTF. The chain links TRBV5-1 to TRBJ1-2; D is unclear. Germline CDR1 is SGHRS and CDR2 is YFSETQ. Trimming took 0 bases from V and 12 from J, leaving 6 bases between them. The length of the CDR3 is 10 residues.